This T cell receptor beta chain was sequenced for a study of identical twins. Study observations and caveats: Zero-insertion analyses were open to partial confounding by invariant MAIT and iNKT cells. Beta out-of-frame sequences displayed a weaker excess of sharing between twins. Model-predicted out-of-frame TCR alpha sharing fell below observed values in monozygotic twins. Insertion counts were lower in abundant cord blood beta clonotypes, a trend that memory repertoires did not show.

About this clonotype itself: Antigen specificity is unknown. With a much larger clone just one base away, this may be a read error.

TCRdb re-analysed the 5' RACE reads in MiXCR, keeping a single row per CDR3 protein. The sample shows approximately 1.8 million distinct CDR3 sequences, about 31% of them seen only once. The V gene's germline CDR1 is SNHLY and CDR2 FYNNEI. This CDR3 spans 14 amino acids. This TCR came from a newborn girl in good health. Sequencing was done on a sample of cord blood. The rearrangement joins TRBV2 to TRBJ2-5, with D tentatively TRBD1 or TRBD2 (5 bases each). CDR3 in DNA: TGTGTCAGCAGTGAAGCGCTTGGGGGAGAGACCCAGTACTTC. It yields the protein CVSSEALGGETQYF.